The source of this TCR beta chain is a study of T cells after yellow fever vaccination. Whole-study findings and limits: FACS-sorted repertoires might harbor abundant contaminating clonotypes from the bulk population. Boosting was followed by the reappearance of most primary-vaccination clones (about 97% CD4, 85% to 90% CD8).

TCRdb redid the calling of the 5' RACE reads with MiXCR, one entry per CDR3 protein. The sample comprises 230,000 or so distinct CDR3 sequences, more than 3.5% of which are singletons, and about 19% rests with the top ten. This CDR3 contains 14 residues. Trimming pared 5 bases from V and 3 bases from J, leaving 11 bases between. This clonotype was counted many times. Its antigen is undetermined. The specimen was PBMCs, collected 15 days after the yellow fever booster vaccination. The sequence derives from a man younger than 35 who received the YFV17D yellow fever vaccine. The V gene is TRBV12-3 or TRBV12-4, the J gene TRBJ1-5; D not certain. The CDR3 protein is CASSPDTVNQPQHF. DNA for the CDR3: TGTGCCAGCAGTCCCGACACCGTCAATCAGCCCCAGCATTTT.